This T cell receptor beta chain is drawn from a study of cytomegalovirus exposure and HLA in healthy donors. The CDR3 sequence is 13 residues long. CDR1 and CDR2 from the germline V gene are ENHRY and SYGVKD. V lost 5 bases and J lost 7, with 11 bases in between. As to this clone: What it binds is not known.

The PCR contained 60 Vbeta and 13 Jbeta primers. Some clones are missing from TCRdb's copy, which holds only in-frame ones; the method was immunoSEQ multiplex PCR. The sample carries 120,000 to 150,000 clones, 79% recorded once. Study-wide points: For TCR beta chains, V- and J-gene trimming was later linked to a missense DCLRE1C variant.

This receptor was obtained from a woman in her 40s in good health and CMV-seropositive. The sequencing input was PBMCs. V is TRBV10-3 and J is TRBJ2-2; D is unresolved. The CDR3 bases are TGTGCCATCAGTTCCCTCGAGAACGGGGAGCTGTTTTTT. Translating gives CAISSLENGELFF.